The 13 T cell receptor beta chains in this list originate from one sample, sequenced in a study of identical twins. TCRdb itself ran the 5' RACE reads through MiXCR, one entry per CDR3 protein. The repertoire has more than 350,000 distinct CDR3 sequences, roughly 9% of them found once; the top ten carry 7.5% to 9.5%. Sequenced input: naive T cells sorted from blood. These receptors were taken from a woman in her 50s in good health.

Of note for this clonotype: The final CDR3 position lacks the conserved phenylalanine or tryptophan, pointing to a likely read error. The V and J genes are TRBV6-2 or TRBV6-3 and TRBJ2-1; D may correspond to TRBD1 or TRBD2 (5 bases each). V lost 2 bases, J lost 1 base, and 12 bases lay in between. The CDR3 sequence is 16 residues long. CDR1 is MNHEY, CDR2 SVGEGT, per germline. The CDR3 loop is CASSYVQGPSYNEQFL. CDR3 DNA: TGTGCCAGCAGTTACGTGCAGGGACCATCCTACAATGAGCAGTTCCTC.

A few counts support this clonotype. The V gene is TRBV3-1, the J gene TRBJ2-5; the D gene is possibly TRBD1 (6 bases). The germline V gene has CDR1 LGHDT and CDR2 YNNKEL (reference sequence). This CDR3 region has 18 residues. V dropped 0 bases and J dropped 2 bases, with 19 bases sitting between them. CDR3 nucleotide sequence: TGTGCCAGCAGCCAAGAAAAACCTCGGAGTCAGGGGCAAGAGACCCAGTACTTC. It codes for CASSQEKPRSQGQETQYF.

The table lists this clonotype with a few counts. The gene calls are TRBV6-5 and TRBJ2-2, with D unclear. The CDR3 contains 17 residues. Germline CDR1 and CDR2: MNHEY and SVGAGI. V gave up 4 bases and J gave up 0 bases, with 15 bases separating them. CDR3 nucleotides: TGTGCCAGCAGTTCCTCCCCCCCCACAGCGAACACCGGGGAGCTGTTTTTT. Translation gives CASSSSPPTANTGELFF.

This clonotype was recorded a few times. V gene TRBV7-2 combines with J gene TRBJ2-1; possibly TRBD1 for D (5 bases). CDR3 length equals 15 residues. Germline CDR1 is SGHTA and CDR2 is FQGNSA. The V end was cut by 5 bases, the J end by 8 bases, with 19 bases between. The CDR3 loop is CASSPQEWTPDEQFF. As DNA, the CDR3 is TGTGCCAGCAGCCCCCAAGAGTGGACACCCGATGAGCAGTTCTTC.

In regard to this clonotype: An end of the junction does not agree with germline; a read error may underlie this. V and J are TRBV7-6 and TRBJ2-3; perhaps TRBD1 as D (6 bases). Germline V gene data show CDR1 as SGHVS and CDR2 as FNYEAQ. The CDR3 is 16 residues long. CDR3 in amino acids: CASSLGARGGRDTQYF. The CDR3 coding sequence is TGTGCCAGCAGCTTAGGCGCTAGAGGGGGAAGAGATACCCAGTATTTT.

The V and J genes are TRBV2 and TRBJ2-1, with a tentative D call TRBD2 (5 bases). This CDR3 has 15 amino acids. The germline CDR1 and CDR2 sequences are SNHLY and FYNNEI. V was trimmed by 7 bases and J by 1 base, leaving 14 bases between them. The DNA for the CDR3 is TGTGCCAGCATGGTGACGGACTCGTCCTACAATGAGCAGTTCTTC. Its translation: CASMVTDSSYNEQFF.

Only a few counts were recorded for this clonotype. The chain links TRBV27 to TRBJ2-7; either TRBD1 or TRBD2 may supply D (5 bases each). The CDR3 covers 15 residues. V lost 6 bases, J lost 6 bases, and 21 bases lay in between. Germline V gene data show CDR1 as MNHEY and CDR2 as SMNVEV (reference sequence). CDR3 region: CASRLGLYGGREQYF. The CDR3 DNA follows: TGTGCCAGCAGACTAGGTCTATATGGGGGTCGCGAGCAGTACTTC.

This clonotype was seen more than once but under ten times. The rearrangement links TRBV5-1 to TRBJ2-3; 12 bases fit TRBD2. The germline gives CDR1 SGHRS, CDR2 YFSETQ. Trimming cost V 5 bases and J 9 bases; bases outside gene matches: 4. This CDR3 spans 13 amino acids. The CDR3 sequence is CASSRTSGTTQYF. CDR3 nucleotides: TGCGCCAGCAGTCGGACTAGCGGGACAACGCAGTATTTT.

The chain carries TRBV6-4 and TRBJ1-1; no clear D. The CDR3 extends over 13 amino acids. V was shortened by 2 bases and J by 3 bases, with 7 bases between the two germline ends. Germline loops: CDR1 MRHNA, CDR2 SNTAGT. The DNA of the CDR3 is TGTGCCAGCAGTGACGCCCTTTACACTGAAGCTTTCTTT. This gives the protein CASSDALYTEAFF.

The rearrangement joins TRBV19 to TRBJ2-7; TRBD1 agrees at 8 bases. Germline trimming cut 5 bases from V and 3 bases from J; bases unmatched to any gene: 3. CDR1 is LNHDA, CDR2 SQIVND, per germline (reference sequence). The CDR3 spans 13 residues. CDR3 sequence (DNA): TGTGCCAGTAGTCCTACAGGGGGCTACGAGCAGTACGTC. Its protein is CASSPTGGYEQYV.

This clonotype was recorded many times. This chain joins TRBV12-3 or TRBV12-4 and TRBJ2-7; D could derive from TRBD1 or TRBD2 (5 bases each). The CDR3 is 15 amino acids. V lost 5 bases and J 4 bases, leaving 18 bases between the germline ends. The CDR3, as DNA: TGTGCCAGCAGTGCAGCCGGGACCGCCCGGTACGAGCAGTACTTC. Translated: CASSAAGTARYEQYF.

The rearrangement uses TRBV3-1 and TRBJ1-5, with D unresolved. Germline CDR1 and CDR2: LGHDT and YNNKEL (reference sequence). Trimming left V 0 bases short and J 4 bases short, with 10 bases between. The CDR3 has 15 amino acids. The CDR3, as DNA: TGTGCCAGCAGCCAAGATCGAGATCTAAATCAGCCCCAGCATTTT. Amino acid sequence: CASSQDRDLNQPQHF.

This chain connects TRBV9 to TRBJ2-7; D gene uncertain. The germline CDR1 and CDR2 sequences are SGDLS and YYNGEE. CDR3 length equals 13 residues. V was pared by 3 bases and J by 5 bases, with 12 bases between. The DNA for the CDR3 is TGTGCCAGCAGCGCCACTCCTGTCAACGAGCAGTACTTC. It is translated as CASSATPVNEQYF. Complete variable domain (other parts from reference TRBV9 and TRBJ2-7): DSGVTQTPKHLITATGQRVTLRCSPRSGDLSVYWYQQSLDQGLQFLIQYYNGEERAKGNILERFSAQQFPDLHSELNLSSLELGDSALYFCASSATPVNEQYFGPGTRLTVT.